This T cell receptor beta chain was observed in a study of blood T cell repertoires in COVID-19. V dropped 0 bases and J dropped 4 bases, with 7 bases sitting between them. The length of the CDR3 is 13 residues. Germline assignment: CDR1 MNHEY and CDR2 SVGAGI. Sequencing was performed with immunoSEQ multiplex PCR; in TCRdb, only in-frame clones are kept and a portion is missing. The table records around 70,000 clones, more than 85% of them present only once. Sequenced sample: peripheral blood. The sequence derives from a man aged 45-65 years with COVID-19, enrolled during active disease. The V and J genes are TRBV6-5 and TRBJ2-7; tentative D call: TRBD1 (5 bases). The CDR3 DNA is TGTGCCAGCAGTTACTCAGGGGTTTACGAGCAGTACTTC. It codes for CASSYSGVYEQYF.